This T cell receptor (beta chain) was retrieved from a study of T cells in Graves' hyperthyroidism and ophthalmopathy. General observations from the study: Stable hyperthyroidism was told apart from ophthalmopathy by a model built on 13 V-J features. The model identified upcoming ophthalmopathy a median about 7.1 months ahead of onset.

What was amplified from RNA transcripts were TCR beta CDR3 regions. In the first-round RT-PCR of the TCR CDR3, the HTBI primer set was used. Each CDR3 protein is one row after TCRdb ran MiXCR on the multiplex PCR reads. This table holds nearly 600,000 distinct CDR3 sequences, over 12% found once. This clonotype occurred many times. Its target is unknown. Ophthalmopathy cases scored 3 or more on the Clinical Activity Score and 4 or more on NOSPECS grade, with duration below 3 months. Uncontrolled infection, other autoimmune disease, pregnancy and lactation each barred patients from inclusion. The CDR3 has 14 residues. From germline, CDR1 is SEHNR and CDR2 FQNEAQ (reference sequence). V gave up 5 bases and J gave up 9 bases, with 20 bases separating them.

The specimen sequenced was blood. The source is a woman between 18 and 30 years old with Graves' ophthalmopathy. The V call is TRBV7-9, the J call TRBJ2-7; TRBD2 might be the D (5 bases). Here the CDR3 DNA reads TGTGCCAGCAGCCCCCGGACTGGAAAGGGTGGGCAGTACTTC. Protein product: CASSPRTGKGGQYF.